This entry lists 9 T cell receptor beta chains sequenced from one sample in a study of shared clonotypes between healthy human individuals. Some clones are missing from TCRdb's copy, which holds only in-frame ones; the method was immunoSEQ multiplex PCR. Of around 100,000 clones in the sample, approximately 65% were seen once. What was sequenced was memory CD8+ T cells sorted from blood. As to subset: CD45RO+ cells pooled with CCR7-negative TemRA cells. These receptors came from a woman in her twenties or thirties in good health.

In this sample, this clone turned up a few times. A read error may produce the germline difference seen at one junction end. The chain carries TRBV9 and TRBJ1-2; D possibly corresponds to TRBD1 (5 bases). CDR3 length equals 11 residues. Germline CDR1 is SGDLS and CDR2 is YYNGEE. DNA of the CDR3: TGTGCCAGCAGCGTAGTGGCCCGGACAAGCTTC. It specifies CASSVVARTSF.

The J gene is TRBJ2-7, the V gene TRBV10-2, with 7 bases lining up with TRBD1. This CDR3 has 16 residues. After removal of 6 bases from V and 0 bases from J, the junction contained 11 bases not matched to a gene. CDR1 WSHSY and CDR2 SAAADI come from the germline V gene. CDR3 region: CASRPYRGVSSYEQYF. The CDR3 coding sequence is TGCGCCAGCAGGCCCTACAGGGGCGTAAGCTCCTACGAGCAGTACTTC.

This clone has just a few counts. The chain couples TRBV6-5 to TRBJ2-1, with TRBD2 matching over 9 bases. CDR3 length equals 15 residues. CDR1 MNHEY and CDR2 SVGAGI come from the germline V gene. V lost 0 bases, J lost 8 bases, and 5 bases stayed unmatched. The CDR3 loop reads CASSYSSGRYDEQFF. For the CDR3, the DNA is TGTGCCAGCAGTTACTCGAGCGGGAGGTATGATGAGCAGTTCTTC.

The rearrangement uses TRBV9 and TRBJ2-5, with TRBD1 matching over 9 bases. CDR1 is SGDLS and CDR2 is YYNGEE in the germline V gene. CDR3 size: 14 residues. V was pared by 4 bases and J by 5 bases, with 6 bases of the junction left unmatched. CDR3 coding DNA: TGTGCCAGCAGCCGGACAGGGGTAGGGGAGACCCAGTACTTC. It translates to CASSRTGVGETQYF.

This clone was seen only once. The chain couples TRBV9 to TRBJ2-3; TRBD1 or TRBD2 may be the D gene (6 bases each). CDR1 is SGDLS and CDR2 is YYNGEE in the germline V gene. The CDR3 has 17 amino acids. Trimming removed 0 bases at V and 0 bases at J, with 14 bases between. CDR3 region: CASSVGGGTLSTDTQYF. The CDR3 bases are TGTGCCAGCAGCGTAGGAGGCGGGACACTGAGCACAGATACGCAGTATTTT.

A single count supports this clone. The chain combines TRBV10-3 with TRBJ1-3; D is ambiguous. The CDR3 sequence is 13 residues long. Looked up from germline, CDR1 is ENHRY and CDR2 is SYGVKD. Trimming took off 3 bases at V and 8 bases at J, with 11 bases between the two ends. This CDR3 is CAISEKNSYTIYF. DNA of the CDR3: TGTGCCATCAGTGAAAAGAATAGCTACACCATATATTTT.

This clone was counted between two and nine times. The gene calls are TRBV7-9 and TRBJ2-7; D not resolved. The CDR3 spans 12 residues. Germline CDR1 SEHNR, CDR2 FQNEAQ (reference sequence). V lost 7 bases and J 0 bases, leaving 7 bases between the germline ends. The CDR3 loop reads CASIGNSYEQYF. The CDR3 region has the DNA TGTGCCAGCATAGGGAACTCCTACGAGCAGTACTTC.

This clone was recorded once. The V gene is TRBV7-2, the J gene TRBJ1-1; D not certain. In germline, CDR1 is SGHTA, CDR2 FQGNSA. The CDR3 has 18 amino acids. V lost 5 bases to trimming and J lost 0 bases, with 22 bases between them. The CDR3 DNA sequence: TGTGCCAGCAGCGGAAGCGACGGATATCTGTTTTTGAACACTGAAGCTTTCTTT. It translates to CASSGSDGYLFLNTEAFF.

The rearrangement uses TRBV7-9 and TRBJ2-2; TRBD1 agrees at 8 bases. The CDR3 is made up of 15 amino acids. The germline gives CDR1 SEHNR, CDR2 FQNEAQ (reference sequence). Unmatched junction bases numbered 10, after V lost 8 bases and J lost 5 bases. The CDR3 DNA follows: TGTGCCAGCCAGCGCCAGGGGGCAGGGACCGGGGAGCTGTTTTTT. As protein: CASQRQGAGTGELFF.